One and the same sample provided the 21 T cell receptor beta chains below, sequenced in a study of shared clonotypes between healthy human individuals. Profiling relied on immunoSEQ multiplex PCR, and the TCRdb table lists in-frame clones only, not all of them. Of about 490,000 clones listed, 70% to 80% were seen once; the top ten hold over 10%. Sequencing used PBMCs. These receptors originate from a woman aged 40 to 50 in good health. Some clones in this sample may be carry-over from other donors' samples.

This rearrangement joins TRBV5-4 to TRBJ2-1; 7 nucleotides align to TRBD1. CDR3 length: 13 residues. The germline V gene encodes CDR1 SGHNT and CDR2 YYREEE (reference sequence). Trimming removed 6 bases from V and 5 bases from J; junction bases left unmatched: 5. The CDR3 DNA is TGTGCCAGCAACAAGGGGGCTAACAATGAGCAGTTCTTC. Amino acids: CASNKGANNEQFF.

The chain employs TRBV6-5 and TRBJ2-2; 9 nucleotides match TRBD1. Trimming at V came to 8 bases and at J to 5 bases, leaving 6 bases not matched to a gene. The CDR3 is 14 residues long. The germline V gene encodes CDR1 MNHEY and CDR2 SVGAGI. This CDR3 reads CASVGQGNTGELFF. In DNA form, the CDR3 reads TGTGCCAGCGTGGGACAGGGAAATACCGGGGAGCTGTTTTTT.

The chain is built from TRBV10-2 and TRBJ2-3, with TRBD2 matching 12 bases. There are 15 residues in the CDR3. V lost 5 bases to trimming and J lost 7 bases; unmatched junction nucleotides: 7. Germline CDR1 is WSHSY and CDR2 is SAAADI. For the CDR3, the DNA is TGCGCCAGCAGTTTGCGACTAGCGGGAGTTAATACGCAGTATTTT. The encoded protein is CASSLRLAGVNTQYF.

The chain links TRBV5-1 to TRBJ2-1; TRBD2 matches 10 bases. Per the germline V gene, CDR1 is SGHRS and CDR2 is YFSETQ. J was trimmed by 4 bases and V by 1 base; bases with no gene match: 5. The CDR3 spans 16 residues. CDR3 in DNA: TGCGCCAGCAGCTTGAGAGCGGGAGGGCAATACAATGAGCAGTTCTTC. The encoded protein is CASSLRAGGQYNEQFF.

This clone was seen once. The chain employs TRBV2 and TRBJ1-5; D remains ambiguous. The V and J ends lost 6 bases and 4 bases respectively, with 10 bases between them. This CDR3 is 13 amino acids long. Germline assignment: CDR1 SNHLY and CDR2 FYNNEI. CDR3 amino acids: CASSVSVNQPQHF. The CDR3 DNA is TGTGCCAGCAGCGTGAGTGTAAATCAGCCCCAGCATTTT.

The chain links TRBV6-5 to TRBJ2-3; no firm D call. The V end was cut by 5 bases, the J end by 0 bases, with 6 bases between. Germline V CDR1 and CDR2: MNHEY, SVGAGI. This CDR3 region has 13 residues. CDR3 DNA: TGTGCCAGCAGTACCCCTAGCACAGATACGCAGTATTTT. Amino acids: CASSTPSTDTQYF.

The CDR3 sequence is CASSLVGQGKEQYF. The CDR3 DNA is TGTGCCAGCAGCTTAGTCGGGCAGGGAAAGGAGCAGTACTTC. The chain is built from TRBV11-2 and TRBJ2-7, with D possibly being TRBD1 (5 bases). Per germline, CDR1 SGHAT and CDR2 FQNNGV. The CDR3 is 14 residues long. The V gene lost 1 base and the J gene lost 7 bases, with 14 bases spanning the gap.

V and J are TRBV6-5 and TRBJ1-1; TRBD1 might be the D (5 bases). Germline V gene sequence: CDR1 MNHEY, CDR2 SVGAGI. CDR3 length: 14 amino acids. V was trimmed by 5 bases and J by 1 base, leaving 11 bases between them. DNA of the CDR3: TGTGCCAGCAGTCAATATACAGGGAACACTGAAGCTTTCTTT. As protein: CASSQYTGNTEAFF.

In this sample, this clone turned up once. Here the CDR3 reads CASNFGGHSTDTQYF. The CDR3 nucleotides are TGTGCCAGTAATTTCGGCGGGCATAGCACAGATACGCAGTATTTT. The V gene is TRBV19, the J gene TRBJ2-3; TRBD2 might be the D (5 bases). There are 15 residues in the CDR3. CDR1 is LNHDA and CDR2 is SQIVND in the germline V gene (reference sequence). Between the trimmed V and J ends, which lost 7 bases and 0 bases, there was a span of 14 bases.

The V gene is TRBV28, the J gene TRBJ1-5; perhaps TRBD1 as D (5 bases). The CDR3 is 14 residues long. V gave up 5 bases and J gave up 6 bases, with 14 bases separating them. In germline, CDR1 is MDHEN, CDR2 SYDVKM. CDR3 coding DNA: TGTGCCAGCAGTAGGGCCAGGGCACCTCAGCCCCAGCATTTT. This gives the protein CASSRARAPQPQHF.

The rearrangement links TRBV7-2 to TRBJ2-1, with D unclear. This CDR3 comprises 14 residues. Germline V gene lookup returns CDR1 SGHTA and CDR2 FQGNSA. V shed 0 bases and J shed 10 bases, with 13 bases lying between them. The CDR3 region is CASSLARMGNEQFF. In nucleotides, the CDR3 is TGTGCCAGCAGCTTAGCGCGAATGGGGAACGAGCAGTTCTTC.

J is TRBJ2-2 and V is TRBV5-4; 7 nucleotides line up with TRBD1. CDR3 length equals 16 residues. V lost 3 bases to trimming and J lost 1 base; unmatched junction nucleotides: 6. From germline, CDR1 is SGHNT and CDR2 YYREEE (reference sequence). CDR3: CASSSRTGMNTGELFF. In DNA form, the CDR3 reads TGTGCCAGCAGCTCCCGGACAGGAATGAACACCGGGGAGCTGTTTTTT.

V gene TRBV13 combines with J gene TRBJ2-5, with 10 bases aligning to TRBD1. With V trimmed by 5 bases and J by 4 bases, 4 bases remained unmatched. Germline lookup yields CDR1 PRHDT and CDR2 FYEKMQ (reference sequence). The CDR3 runs 14 residues. CDR3 region: CASSLRQGAETQYF. CDR3 bases: TGTGCCAGCAGCCTGAGACAGGGGGCAGAGACCCAGTACTTC.

This chain uses TRBV4-3 with TRBJ2-7; D possibly corresponds to TRBD2 (6 bases). The V gene's germline CDR1 is LGHNA and CDR2 YSLEER. The CDR3 has 15 amino acids. The V gene lost 6 bases and the J gene lost 2 bases, with 17 bases spanning the gap. Written as DNA, the CDR3 is TGCGCCAGCAGGATCGGAACGGGAGAGGCCTACGAGCAGTACTTC. Protein sequence: CASRIGTGEAYEQYF.

The chain uses TRBV5-6 and TRBJ2-3, with TRBD2 as a possible D gene (5 bases). CDR1 is SGHDT, CDR2 YYEEEE, per germline. Trimming cost V 6 bases and J 4 bases, with 12 bases left between them. The CDR3 runs 13 residues. CDR3 sequence: CASTPSGADTQYF. The CDR3 DNA follows: TGTGCCAGCACCCCCTCCGGGGCAGATACGCAGTATTTT.

This clone showed up just a few times. The CDR3: CASSFLRYSPYEQYF. CDR3 coding DNA: TGTGCCAGCAGTTTCCTCCGCTACTCACCCTACGAGCAGTACTTC. The gene calls are TRBV9 and TRBJ2-7; no firm D call. With 5 bases removed from V and 2 bases from J, the gap between germline ends came to 17 bases. The germline V gene has CDR1 SGDLS and CDR2 YYNGEE. This CDR3 has 15 amino acids.

In the case of this clone: Other nucleotide sequences in the sample specify the same CDR3. V usage is TRBV7-9 and J usage is TRBJ2-7; 9 positions agree with TRBD2. CDR3 length equals 15 residues. Per the germline V gene, CDR1 is SEHNR and CDR2 is FQNEAQ (reference sequence). The CDR3 DNA reads TGTGCTACCAATCCGACTAGCGGCCTATCCTACGAGCAGTACTTC. Its protein product is CATNPTSGLSYEQYF.

As DNA, the CDR3 is TGTGCCAGCCACCCCCGAAGCTCTGGAAACACCATATATTTT. It translates to CASHPRSSGNTIYF. This rearrangement joins TRBV7-2 to TRBJ1-3; D remains ambiguous. In germline, CDR1 is SGHTA, CDR2 FQGNSA. The CDR3 loop spans 14 amino acids. With 8 bases removed from V and 0 bases from J, the gap between germline ends came to 11 bases.

The chain employs TRBV13 and TRBJ2-3; TRBD1 matches 9 bases. The V gene end was trimmed by 5 bases and the J gene end by 2 bases; junction bases not matched to a gene: 5. The CDR3 loop spans 15 amino acids. The germline V gene encodes CDR1 PRHDT and CDR2 FYEKMQ (reference sequence). The CDR3 nucleotides read TGTGCCAGCAGCGAAGGGACAGGGAACACAGATACGCAGTATTTT. Translation: CASSEGTGNTDTQYF.

This chain connects TRBV7-2 to TRBJ2-1; 10 nucleotides align to TRBD2. The germline V gene has CDR1 SGHTA and CDR2 FQGNSA. The CDR3 totals 13 residues. J lost 11 bases, V lost 0 bases, and 1 base had no gene match. CDR3 nucleotide sequence: TGTGCCAGCAGCTTAGCGGGACTAGCGAAGCAGTTCTTC. The encoded protein is CASSLAGLAKQFF.

The rearrangement joins TRBV6-6 to TRBJ1-1; no definite D call. The CDR3 length is 13 residues. Trimming cost V 9 bases and J 3 bases, with 14 bases left between them. Germline CDR1 and CDR2: MNHNY and SVGAGI (reference sequence). Written as DNA, the CDR3 is TGTGCCAGTCACTCCGCAGGACACACTGAAGCTTTCTTT. Its protein product is CASHSAGHTEAFF.